This T cell receptor (beta chain) was recovered during a study of radiation and T cells in renal cell carcinoma (dated by TCRdb to the early 2020s). Regarding the complete study: The samples were drawn from a clinical trial, where primary renal cell carcinomas were treated with 15 Gy of stereotactic body radiation therapy and then removed by nephrectomy 4 weeks afterward. In the 40 to 60 samples combined, 4,016,671 unique CDR3 nucleotide sequences were found, encoding 2.5 million or so unique CDR3 amino acid sequences. In total, 53 samples, comprising 26 tumors and 27 peripheral blood samples, were subjected to TCR beta sequencing.

TCR beta libraries were generated from genomic DNA with the immunoSEQ kit, following the manufacturer's recommendations. To prepare the libraries, a first multiplex PCR with proprietary primers was run, followed by a second PCR that added unique barcodes, and a bead cleanup was done after each round. A positive control reaction and a negative control reaction, both provided in the kit, were run with every batch of samples. The final libraries were assessed on an Agilent 4200 TapeStation D1000 ScreenTape, pooled by volume, and quantified by qPCR. Sequencing was performed on an Illumina NextSeq500 with a MidOutput 150-cycle cartridge, and 156 Read1 and 15 Index1 cycles were run with kit custom primers. The pooled library was loaded at around 1 pM, and roughly 20% PhiX control was spiked in. As for the original processing: Vendor-processed data were analyzed in R, with a clonotype defined as all T cells sharing the same CDR3 nucleotide sequence. For clone abundance analyses, frequencies were normalized to the 10,000 most abundant clones per sample. Before analysis, public T cell clones were removed, and these numbered fewer than six per sample on average. Tumor-enriched and baseline blood-enriched clonotypes were defined by at least a 32-fold difference in abundance between compartments. A beta-binomial differential abundance model was applied to find clonotypes that expanded or contracted between blood time points. The Baroni-Urbani and Buser coefficient was used to measure tumor-blood repertoire similarity, and groups were compared with two-tailed Wilcoxon tests in R. This immuneACCESS table, as held by TCRdb, lists in-frame sequences with V and J called but not all clones. Of the missing ones, under half trace to an unresolved V gene in checked studies; the others have no known cause. V, J and clone size reflect that table, while D and trimming were determined from the DNA. For this sample there are around 94,000 clones; approximately 86% appear just once. Under 9.5% of the sample is in the top ten clones.

For this clone: It has no known antigen specificity. No much larger clone is present one base from it, and per-base qualities are unavailable.

What the authors observed across the whole study: Because pretreatment tumor biopsies were not available, the study could not determine whether clonotypes were already present within the tumor at baseline. In blood, the top tumor clonotypes increased between baseline and 2 weeks post-radiation and then shrank by 4 weeks, which suggests that tumor-resident clones expanded only transiently. With a single-armed trial design, the study had no way to address how radiation dose or scheduling affects the TCR repertoire. Changes in the blood repertoire were not tracked past 4 weeks after treatment.

Measured from the cysteine to the phenylalanine, the CDR3 is 15 residues long. Just the 45-base CDR3 DNA is kept, in frame starting at base 1. Here V drops 6 bases and J drops 4 bases, and the junction holds 12 bases not matched to any gene. The germline V gene specifies MNHEY as CDR1 and SVGAGI as CDR2. The time point label of this sample denotes: baseline pretreatment blood. The sample's treatment or condition label, in plain terms: 15 Gy SBRT to primary tumor, nephrectomy 4 weeks later. To follow tumor-enriched clonotypes, peripheral blood was collected serially from radiation-treated patients at baseline and again at 2 weeks and 4 weeks after SBRT. Every patient had renal cell carcinoma of clear cell pathology. The QIAamp DNA Blood Mini Kit (Qiagen) was used to prepare genomic DNA for TCR sequencing. The analyses included only samples that passed all quality control checks.

The chain is made from TRBV6-5 and TRBJ2-7; TRBD1 lines up with 7 middle nucleotides. The sequence derives from a man between 50 and 59 years old with renal cell carcinoma. This sample comprised blood, obtained from a patient whose treatment included radiotherapy and nephrectomy. The CDR3 protein sequence reads: CASSTQGVGEYEQYF. The bases are TGTGCCAGCAGCACTCAGGGGGTTGGGGAATACGAGCAGTACTTC.